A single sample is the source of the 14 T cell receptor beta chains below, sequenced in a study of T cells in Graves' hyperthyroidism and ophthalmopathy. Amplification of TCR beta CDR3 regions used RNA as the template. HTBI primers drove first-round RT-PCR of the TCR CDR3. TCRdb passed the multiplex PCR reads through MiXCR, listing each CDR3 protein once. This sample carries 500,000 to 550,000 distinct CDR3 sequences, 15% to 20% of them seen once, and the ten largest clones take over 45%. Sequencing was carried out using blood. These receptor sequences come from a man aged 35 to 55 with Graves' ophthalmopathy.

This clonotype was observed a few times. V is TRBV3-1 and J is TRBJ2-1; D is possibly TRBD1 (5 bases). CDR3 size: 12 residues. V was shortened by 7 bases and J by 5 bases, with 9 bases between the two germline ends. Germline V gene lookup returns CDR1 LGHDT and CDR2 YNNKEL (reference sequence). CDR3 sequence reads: CASTQGNNEQFF. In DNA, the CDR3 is TGTGCCAGCACGCAGGGCAACAATGAGCAGTTCTTC.

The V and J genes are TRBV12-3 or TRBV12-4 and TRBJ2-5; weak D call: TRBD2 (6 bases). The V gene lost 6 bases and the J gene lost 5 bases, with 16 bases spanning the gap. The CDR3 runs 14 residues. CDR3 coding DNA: TGTGCCAGCAGCCAGCTGGCGGGACGGGAGACCCAGTACTTC. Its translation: CASSQLAGRETQYF.

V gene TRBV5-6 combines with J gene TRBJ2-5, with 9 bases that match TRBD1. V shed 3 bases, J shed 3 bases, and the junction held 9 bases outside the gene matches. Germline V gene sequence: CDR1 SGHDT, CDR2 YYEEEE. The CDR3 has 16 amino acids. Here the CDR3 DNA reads TGTGCCAGCAGCTCGGCCCCGGGACAGGGTAAAGAGACCCAGTACTTC. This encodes CASSSAPGQGKETQYF.

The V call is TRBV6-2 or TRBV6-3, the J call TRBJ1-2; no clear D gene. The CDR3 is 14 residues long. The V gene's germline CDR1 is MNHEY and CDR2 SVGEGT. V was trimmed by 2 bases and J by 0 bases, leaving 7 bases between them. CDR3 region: CASSYRSANYGYTF. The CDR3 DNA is TGTGCCAGCAGTTACCGCAGTGCTAACTATGGCTACACCTTC.

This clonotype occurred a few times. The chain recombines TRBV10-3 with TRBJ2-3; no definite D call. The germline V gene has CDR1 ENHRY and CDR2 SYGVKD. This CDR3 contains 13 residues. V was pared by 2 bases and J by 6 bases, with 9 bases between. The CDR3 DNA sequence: TGTGCCATCAGTGAGGGGGAACTGGATACGCAGTATTTT. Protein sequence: CAISEGELDTQYF.

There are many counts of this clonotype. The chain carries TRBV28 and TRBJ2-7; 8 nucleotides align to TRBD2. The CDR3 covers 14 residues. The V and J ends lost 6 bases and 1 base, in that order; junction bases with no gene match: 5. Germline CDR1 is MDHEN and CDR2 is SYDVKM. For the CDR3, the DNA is TGTGCCAGCAGGGGAAGCGGGAGTTCCTACGAGCAGTACTTC. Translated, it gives CASRGSGSSYEQYF.

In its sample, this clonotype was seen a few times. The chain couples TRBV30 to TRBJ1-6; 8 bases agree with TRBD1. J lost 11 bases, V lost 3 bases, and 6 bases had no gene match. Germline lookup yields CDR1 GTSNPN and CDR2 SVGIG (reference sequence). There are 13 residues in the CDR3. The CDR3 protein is CAWRGGQGTPLHF. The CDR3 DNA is TGTGCCTGGAGGGGAGGACAGGGAACACCCCTCCACTTT.

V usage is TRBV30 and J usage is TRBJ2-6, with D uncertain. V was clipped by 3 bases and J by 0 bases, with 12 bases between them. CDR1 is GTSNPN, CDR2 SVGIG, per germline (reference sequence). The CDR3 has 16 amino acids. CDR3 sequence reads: CAWRKGFGSGANVLTF. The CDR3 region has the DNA TGTGCCTGGAGAAAGGGTTTTGGCTCTGGGGCCAACGTCCTGACTTTC.

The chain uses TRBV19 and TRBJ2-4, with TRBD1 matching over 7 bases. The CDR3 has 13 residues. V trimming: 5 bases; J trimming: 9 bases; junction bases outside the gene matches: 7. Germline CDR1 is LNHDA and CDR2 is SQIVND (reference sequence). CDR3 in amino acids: CASSLRQGFIQYF. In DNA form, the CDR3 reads TGTGCCAGTAGTCTCAGACAGGGTTTCATTCAGTACTTC.

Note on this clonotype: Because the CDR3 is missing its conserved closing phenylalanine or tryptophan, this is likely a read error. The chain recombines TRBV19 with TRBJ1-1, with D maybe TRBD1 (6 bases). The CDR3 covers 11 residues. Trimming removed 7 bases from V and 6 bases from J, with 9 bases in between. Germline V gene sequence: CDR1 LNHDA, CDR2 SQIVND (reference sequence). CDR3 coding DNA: TGTGCCAGTACGGGGGGCGCTGAAGCTTTCCTT. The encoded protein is CASTGGAEAFL.

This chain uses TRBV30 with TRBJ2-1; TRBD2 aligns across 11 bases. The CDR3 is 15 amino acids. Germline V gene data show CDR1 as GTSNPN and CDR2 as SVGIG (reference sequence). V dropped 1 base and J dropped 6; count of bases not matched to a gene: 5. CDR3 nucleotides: TGTGCCTGGAGTGGGGGACTAGCGGCTTCCAATGAGCAGTTCTTC. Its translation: CAWSGGLAASNEQFF.

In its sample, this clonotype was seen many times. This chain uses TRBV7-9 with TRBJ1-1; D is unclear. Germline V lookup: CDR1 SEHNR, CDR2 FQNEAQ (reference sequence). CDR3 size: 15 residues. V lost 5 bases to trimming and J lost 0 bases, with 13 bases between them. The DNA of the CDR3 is TGTGCCAGCAGCCACCAACAGCAAATGAACACTGAAGCTTTCTTT. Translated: CASSHQQQMNTEAFF.

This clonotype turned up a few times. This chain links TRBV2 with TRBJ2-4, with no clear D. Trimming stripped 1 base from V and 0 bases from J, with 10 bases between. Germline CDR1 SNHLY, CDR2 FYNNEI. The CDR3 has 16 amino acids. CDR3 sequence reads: CASSEEVAIAKNIQYF. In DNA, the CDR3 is TGTGCCAGCAGTGAAGAGGTGGCGATAGCCAAAAACATTCAGTACTTC.

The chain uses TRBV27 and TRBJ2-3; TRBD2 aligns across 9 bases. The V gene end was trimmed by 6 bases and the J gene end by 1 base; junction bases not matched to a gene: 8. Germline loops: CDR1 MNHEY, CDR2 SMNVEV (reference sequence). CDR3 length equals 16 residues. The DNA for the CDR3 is TGTGCCAGCAGCCCCTTAAGGACTAGCGGCACAGATACGCAGTATTTT. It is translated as CASSPLRTSGTDTQYF.